Here is one T cell receptor (beta chain) with its context. V lost 2 bases to trimming and J lost 4 bases, with 18 bases between them. The CDR3 consists of 16 residues. Germline loops: CDR1 SGHTA, CDR2 FQGNSA. The table came from immunoSEQ multiplex PCR; TCRdb's copy has only in-frame clones and leaves some out. The sample lists about 150,000 clones, 92% occurring once. This sample is drawn from a study of T cell responses to AZD1222 COVID-19 vaccine. Sample: peripheral blood, taken 28 days after the second AZD1222 dose. The rearrangement uses TRBV7-2 and TRBJ2-7; D is perhaps TRBD2 (6 bases). This TCR was sampled from an adult who received the AZD1222 COVID-19 vaccine. The CDR3 is CASSLKITGGAYEQYF. CDR3 sequence (DNA): TGTGCCAGCAGCTTAAAAATTACCGGGGGAGCGTACGAGCAGTACTTC.